The TCR beta chain under discussion was sequenced for a study of T cell responses to AZD1222 COVID-19 vaccine. With 3 bases clipped from V and 5 bases from J, the junction kept 6 bases outside the gene matches. Germline V CDR1 and CDR2: SGDLS, YYNGEE. This CDR3 has 15 amino acids. The protocol was immunoSEQ multiplex PCR, while the TCRdb copy is restricted to in-frame clones and leaves out a portion. Counted here are about 85,000 clones, around nine tenths occurring once; the ten biggest clones make up approximately 3%. Whole-study results and caveats: Possibly, clonal diversity was underestimated; donors were largely white British and included more females.

This clone was seen once. Its cognate antigen is unknown. The chain couples TRBV9 to TRBJ2-1, with TRBD2 matching 9 bases. Source: peripheral blood, taken on day 0 of AZD1222 vaccination. The origin of this receptor is an adult in good health. CDR3 nucleotide sequence: TGTGCCAGCAGCGCCGACAGCGGGGGGAACAATGAGCAGTTCTTC. As protein: CASSADSGGNNEQFF.